Each of the 8 T cell receptor beta chains below was sequenced from the same sample in a study of blood T cell repertoires in COVID-19. Method: immunoSEQ multiplex PCR; TCRdb's copy keeps in-frame clones and lacks some. The sample has about 180,000 clones, 80% to 90% seen once; the top ten hold approximately 16%. The source material was PBMCs or T cells enriched from blood (not recorded which). Source of these receptors: a man aged 50-60 years who had recovered from COVID-19.

The V call is TRBV2, the J call TRBJ1-4, with 8 bases lining up with TRBD1. CDR1 and CDR2 from the germline V gene are SNHLY and FYNNEI. V lost 6 bases to trimming and J lost 3 bases; unmatched junction nucleotides: 3. CDR3 length: 14 amino acids. In DNA, the CDR3 is TGTGCCAGCAGCCGGGACAGGCCTAATGAAAAACTGTTTTTT. Protein product: CASSRDRPNEKLFF.

The chain carries TRBV11-3 and TRBJ2-5; TRBD1 is a possible D gene (5 bases). The CDR3 is made up of 13 amino acids. V was pared by 1 base and J by 2 bases, with 5 bases between. Germline CDR1 and CDR2: SGHNT and YENEEA. This CDR3 reads CASSLGQQETQYF. DNA for the CDR3: TGTGCCAGCAGCTTAGGACAGCAAGAGACCCAGTACTTC.

In its sample, this clone was seen many times. This chain uses TRBV6-5 with TRBJ1-2; D is unresolved. This CDR3 contains 14 residues. V gave up 6 bases and J gave up 2 bases, with 13 bases separating them. Looked up from germline, CDR1 is MNHEY and CDR2 is SVGAGI. CDR3 in DNA: TGTGCCAGCAGACTCGGTGAGGAGAACTATGGCTACACCTTC. Protein product: CASRLGEENYGYTF.

The chain combines TRBV19 with TRBJ1-2, with 8 bases aligning to TRBD1. V lost 5 bases to trimming and J lost 1 base; unmatched junction nucleotides: 6. Per germline, CDR1 LNHDA and CDR2 SQIVND (reference sequence). The CDR3 totals 15 residues. CDR3: CASSPRTGNNYGYTF. CDR3 nucleotide sequence: TGTGCCAGTAGTCCCCGGACAGGGAATAACTATGGCTACACCTTC.

The V gene is TRBV19, the J gene TRBJ2-7; TRBD2 aligns across 10 bases. The CDR3 totals 14 residues. Per the germline V gene, CDR1 is LNHDA and CDR2 is SQIVND (reference sequence). Germline trimming cut 6 bases from V and 6 bases from J; bases unmatched to any gene: 8. CDR3 DNA sequence: TGTGCCAGTAGAGGACTAGCGGTGCTGGGCGAGCAGTACTTC. This translates into CASRGLAVLGEQYF.

V gene TRBV5-5 combines with J gene TRBJ1-2, with TRBD1 matching 7 bases. CDR1 and CDR2 (germline): SGHKS, YYEKEE (reference sequence). The CDR3 extends over 14 amino acids. V gave up 4 bases and J gave up 8 bases; unmatched junction bases: 11. The CDR3 DNA sequence: TGTGCCAGCAGCCAACACAGGGGAGTAGGGGGCTACACCTTC. Amino acids: CASSQHRGVGGYTF. The full variable domain, rest sourced from reference TRBV5-5 and TRBJ1-2, is DAGVTQSPTHLIKTRGQQVTLRCSPISGHKSVSWYQQVLGQGPQFIFQYYEKEERGRGNFPDRFSARQFPNYSSELNVNALLLGDSALYLCASSQHRGVGGYTFGSGTRLTVV.

Here the CDR3 reads CASEPGQGTYEQYF. The CDR3, as DNA: TGTGCCTCAGAACCGGGACAGGGGACCTACGAGCAGTACTTC. The rearrangement uses TRBV2 and TRBJ2-7, with 10 nucleotides matching TRBD1. Germline V CDR1 and CDR2: SNHLY, FYNNEI. The length of the CDR3 is 14 residues. J was trimmed by 2 bases and V by 11 bases; bases with no gene match: 9.

The chain carries TRBV7-9 and TRBJ1-1, with TRBD1 identical over 8 bases. V lost 3 bases and J lost 5; bases outside the gene matches: 5. The CDR3 extends over 14 amino acids. Looked up from germline, CDR1 is SEHNR and CDR2 is FQNEAQ (reference sequence). Here the CDR3 reads CASSFTGGKTEAFF. The CDR3 DNA follows: TGTGCCAGCAGCTTCACAGGGGGGAAAACTGAAGCTTTCTTT.